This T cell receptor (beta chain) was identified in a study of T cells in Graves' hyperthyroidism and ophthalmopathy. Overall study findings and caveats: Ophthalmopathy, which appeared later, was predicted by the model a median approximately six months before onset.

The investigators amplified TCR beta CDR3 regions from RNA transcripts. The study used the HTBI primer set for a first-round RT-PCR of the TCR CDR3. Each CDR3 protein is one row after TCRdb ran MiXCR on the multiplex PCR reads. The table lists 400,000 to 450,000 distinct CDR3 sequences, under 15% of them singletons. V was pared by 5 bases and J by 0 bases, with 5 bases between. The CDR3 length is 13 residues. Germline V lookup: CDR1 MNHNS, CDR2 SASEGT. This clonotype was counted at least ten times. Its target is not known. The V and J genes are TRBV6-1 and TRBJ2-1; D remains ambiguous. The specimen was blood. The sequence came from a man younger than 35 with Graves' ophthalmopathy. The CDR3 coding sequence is TGTGCCAGCAGTACGATCTCCTACAATGAGCAGTTCTTC. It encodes CASSTISYNEQFF.